A selection of T cell receptor beta chains follows, all from one sample in a study of T cells in Graves' hyperthyroidism and ophthalmopathy. MiXCR, run by TCRdb on the multiplex PCR reads, gives a single entry per CDR3 protein. The sample has about 700,000 distinct CDR3 sequences; 12% to 15% are singletons. Sequenced: blood. The receptor source for this set is a woman between 18 and 29 years old with Graves' hyperthyroidism. CDR3s include the opening cysteine and the closing phenylalanine or tryptophan. The D gene is left open where the match is weak. The listing skips clone size in some rows; elsewhere it reads once, few, many or a size class.

TRBD2 | TRBJ2-7 | TRBV19 | . | CASTGRTSGIYEQYF | TGTGCCAGTACCGGACGGACTAGCGGGATCTACGAGCAGTACTTC
TRBD2 | TRBJ2-1 | TRBV24-1 | few | CATSDLGGRAGGNEQFF | TGTGCCACCAGTGACCTGGGCGGGAGGGCCGGGGGCAATGAGCAGTTCTTC
TRBD1 | TRBJ1-4 | TRBV7-2 | many | CASSAGTALTNEKLFF | TGTGCCAGCAGCGCCGGGACAGCTTTGACTAATGAAAAACTGTTTTTT
. | TRBJ2-2 | TRBV19 | few | CASRPSGQGDTGELFF | TGTGCCAGTAGGCCTTCGGGGCAGGGCGACACCGGGGAGCTGTTTTTT
TRBD2 | TRBJ2-3 | TRBV19 | few | CASRSTGTSGPDTQYF | TGTGCCAGTAGGTCGACCGGGACTAGCGGTCCAGATACGCAGTATTTT
TRBD1 | TRBJ2-1 | TRBV7-9 | few | CASSGQQGFRANEQFF | TGTGCCAGCAGTGGACAACAGGGGTTTCGGGCCAATGAGCAGTTCTTC
. | TRBJ2-3 | TRBV20-1 | . | CSAPGTTSNTDTQYF | TGCAGTGCTCCAGGGACAACCAGTAACACAGATACGCAGTATTTT
TRBD2 | TRBJ2-7 | TRBV7-2 | many | CASSLGLAGAYEQYF | TGTGCCAGCAGCCTGGGACTAGCGGGAGCCTACGAGCAGTACTTC
TRBD1 | TRBJ2-3 | TRBV18 | many | CASSPKTGSLTDTQYF | TGTGCCAGCTCACCAAAGACAGGGTCCCTCACAGATACGCAGTATTTT
. | TRBJ1-1 | TRBV6-1 | few | CASSSRRTDKYTEAFF | TGTGCCAGCAGCAGCAGACGAACCGACAAATACACTGAAGCTTTCTTT
. | TRBJ1-5 | TRBV7-9 | few | CASSFSDQPQHF | TGTGCCAGCAGTTTTTCAGATCAGCCCCAGCATTTT
TRBD2 | TRBJ2-1 | TRBV11-2 | many | CASSLAPGLAGYLPHNEQFF | TGTGCCAGCAGCTTGGCCCCGGGACTAGCGGGCTATTTGCCCCACAATGAGCAGTTCTTC
. | TRBJ2-7 | TRBV10-3 | many | CAISETGLRDMSYEQYF | TGTGCCATCAGTGAGACGGGACTCAGGGATATGTCCTACGAGCAGTACTTC
. | TRBJ2-7 | TRBV20-1 | many | CSARDIEGLDYEQYF | TGCAGTGCTAGAGATATCGAGGGGCTTGACTACGAGCAGTACTTC
TRBD1 | TRBJ2-7 | TRBV20-1 | . | CSANPNRDRFRGEQYF | TGCAGTGCTAACCCTAACCGGGACAGGTTTCGGGGCGAGCAGTACTTC
TRBD2 | TRBJ2-3 | TRBV27 | many | CASSPRATGGPADTQYF | TGTGCCAGCAGTCCCCGCGCTACGGGAGGGCCGGCAGATACGCAGTATTTT
. | TRBJ1-5 | TRBV2 | many | CASREGLSNQPQHF | TGTGCCAGCAGGGAGGGTCTTAGCAATCAGCCCCAGCATTTT
. | TRBJ2-3 | TRBV28 | few | CAIEEAGLTDTQYF | TGTGCCATCGAAGAAGCCGGGCTCACAGATACGCAGTATTTT
. | TRBJ2-3 | TRBV5-5 | few | CASSFFGTDTQYF | TGTGCCAGCAGCTTCTTTGGCACAGATACGCAGTATTTT
TRBD2 | TRBJ2-1 | TRBV6-1 | . | CASSPIGSGAYDEQFF | TGTGCCAGCAGCCCCATCGGTAGCGGGGCCTACGATGAGCAGTTCTTC
. | TRBJ2-5 | TRBV10-3 | many | CAIKGTRFGDRETWHQEIQYF | TGTGCCATCAAGGGAACTAGGTTTGGGGACCGTGAGACATGGCACCAAGAGATCCAGTACTTC
TRBD2 | TRBJ2-1 | TRBV2 | few | CASRASGTIYEQFF | TGTGCCAGCAGGGCTAGCGGGACTATCTATGAGCAGTTCTTC
. | TRBJ1-1 | TRBV18 | many | CASSPVGGNTEAFF | TGTGCCAGCTCACCCGTAGGGGGAAACACTGAAGCTTTCTTT
TRBD1 | TRBJ1-5 | TRBV7-8 | many | CASSSVGRVADRGGQPQHF | TGTGCCAGCAGCTCTGTCGGACGCGTCGCGGACAGGGGAGGTCAGCCCCAGCATTTT
. | TRBJ2-7 | TRBV18 | . | CASSPFRNSYEQYF | TGTGCCAGCTCACCTTTCAGAAACTCCTACGAGCAGTACTTC
. | TRBJ1-3 | TRBV11-2 | . | CASSLDPGVLNTIYF | TGTGCCAGCAGCTTAGATCCAGGGGTGTTAAACACCATATATTTT
TRBD2 | TRBJ2-7 | TRBV13 | few | CASSPSSGSSYEQYF | TGTGCCAGCAGCCCTTCTAGCGGGAGCTCCTACGAGCAGTACTTC
TRBD1 | TRBJ2-7 | TRBV7-9 | many | CASSYRTGDFYEQYF | TGTGCCAGCAGCTACCGGACAGGGGACTTCTACGAGCAGTACTTC
. | TRBJ2-3 | TRBV7-9 | many | CASSSRGPRTDTQYF | TGTGCCAGCAGCTCGCGAGGACCAAGGACAGATACGCAGTATTTT
. | TRBJ2-2 | TRBV7-9 | many | CASSLTPGELFF | TGTGCCAGCAGCTTAACTCCCGGGGAGCTGTTTTTT
TRBD2 | TRBJ2-1 | TRBV29-1 | . | CSGGPGTNNEQFF | TGCAGCGGTGGACCCGGGACTAACAATGAGCAGTTCTTC
. | TRBJ1-1 | TRBV6-4 | few | CASSPSAGASAEAFF | TGTGCCAGCAGCCCCTCGGCGGGGGCATCGGCTGAAGCTTTCTTT
. | TRBJ1-1 | TRBV29-1 | . | CSVGQEFTEAFF | TGCAGCGTTGGGCAGGAGTTCACTGAAGCTTTCTTT
TRBD2 | TRBJ2-1 | TRBV11-2 | few | CASRGLAGADEQFF | TGTGCCAGCAGAGGACTAGCGGGAGCGGATGAGCAGTTCTTC
TRBD1 | TRBJ1-2 | TRBV7-9 | few | CASSLAVTGGYGYTF | TGTGCCAGCAGCTTAGCGGTGACAGGGGGCTATGGCTACACCTTC
TRBD1 | TRBJ2-7 | TRBV10-1 | many | CASSDPGTGPEQYF | TGCGCCAGCAGTGACCCCGGGACAGGGCCCGAGCAGTACTTC
. | TRBJ1-1 | TRBV14 | . | CASSQDWGTMNTEAFF | TGTGCCAGCAGCCAAGATTGGGGGACAATGAACACTGAAGCTTTCTTT
TRBD2 | TRBJ2-2 | TRBV11-2 | . | CASSISAGGGGELFF | TGTGCCAGCAGCATTAGTGCGGGAGGAGGCGGGGAGCTGTTTTTT
. | TRBJ1-1 | TRBV7-9 | . | CASSREVFRGTEAFF | TGTGCCAGCAGCAGAGAGGTTTTTAGGGGCACTGAAGCTTTCTTT
. | TRBJ2-1 | TRBV29-1 | many | CSVLIHSGFNGQFF | TGCAGCGTCCTTATTCATAGCGGTTTCAATGGGCAGTTCTTC
. | TRBJ2-1 | TRBV6-2/TRBV6-3 | many | CASSYGGWGYNEQFF | TGTGCCAGCAGTTACGGCGGGTGGGGCTACAATGAGCAGTTCTTC
. | TRBJ2-3 | TRBV6-1 | . | CASSEWLKRSKGDTQYF | TGTGCCAGCAGTGAATGGTTGAAGCGATCGAAGGGGGATACGCAGTATTTT
. | TRBJ2-7 | TRBV3-1 | . | CASSQAFQGIRSEQYF | TGTGCCAGCAGCCAAGCCTTCCAGGGGATTAGGAGCGAGCAGTACTTC
TRBD1 | TRBJ2-1 | TRBV9 | few | CASSPAPGQYNEQFF | TGTGCCAGCAGCCCTGCCCCGGGACAGTACAATGAGCAGTTCTTC
. | TRBJ1-5 | TRBV20-1 | many | CSAKREGNSNQPQHF | TGCAGTGCTAAGAGAGAGGGAAATAGCAATCAGCCCCAGCATTTT
. | TRBJ1-4 | TRBV3-1 | . | CASSHGEKLFF | TGTGCCAGCAGCCATGGGGAAAAACTGTTTTTT
. | TRBJ2-3 | TRBV20-1 | few | CSASAGPGADTQYF | TGCAGTGCTAGTGCCGGCCCTGGGGCAGATACGCAGTATTTT
TRBD1 | TRBJ1-5 | TRBV19 | few | CASSKPQRTGFNQPQHF | TGTGCCAGTAGCAAACCCCAAAGGACAGGGTTCAATCAGCCCCAGCATTTT
. | TRBJ2-3 | TRBV6-2/TRBV6-3 | few | CASSYEAYTDTQYF | TGTGCCAGCAGTTACGAGGCTTACACAGATACGCAGTATTTT
. | TRBJ2-2 | TRBV20-1 | . | CSARQGLVAGELFF | TGCAGTGCTAGACAGGGCCTGGTCGCCGGGGAGCTGTTTTTT
. | TRBJ1-5 | TRBV7-9 | . | CASSLGTGQPQHF | TGTGCCAGCAGCTTAGGGACGGGACAGCCCCAGCATTTT
TRBD1 | TRBJ1-1 | TRBV30 | few | CASIHYDRGQTEAFF | TGTGCCTCAATCCACTACGACAGGGGGCAAACTGAAGCTTTCTTT
TRBD1 | TRBJ1-1 | TRBV11-2 | many | CASSSTYRGNTEAFF | TGTGCCAGCAGCTCTACATACAGGGGGAACACTGAAGCTTTCTTT
. | TRBJ2-7 | TRBV4-1 | few | CASSHGVTETYEQYF | TGCGCCAGCAGCCACGGGGTGACTGAGACCTACGAGCAGTACTTC
. | TRBJ2-1 | TRBV7-9 | . | CASSLPPTLKKQFF | TGTGCCAGCAGCTTACCACCTACCCTGAAGAAGCAGTTCTTC
TRBD2 | TRBJ2-7 | TRBV20-1 | many | CSARTPGLAGNEVIYEQYF | TGCAGTGCTAGGACGCCGGGACTAGCGGGAAACGAGGTGATCTACGAGCAGTACTTC
. | TRBJ2-7 | TRBV30 | few | CAWTQGHEQYF | TGTGCCTGGACCCAAGGGCACGAGCAGTACTTC
. | TRBJ2-1 | TRBV2 | . | CASSEALGPNEQFF | TGTGCCAGCAGTGAAGCGCTTGGGCCCAATGAGCAGTTCTTC
. | TRBJ2-5 | TRBV11-2 | many | CASSSGEGKETQYF | TGTGCCAGCAGCTCAGGGGAAGGAAAAGAGACCCAGTACTTC
TRBD2 | TRBJ2-7 | TRBV2 | many | CASSQAGGNDEQYF | TGTGCCAGCAGTCAGGCGGGAGGGAACGACGAGCAGTACTTC